This T cell receptor beta chain was observed in a study of shared clonotypes between healthy human individuals. Generated by immunoSEQ multiplex PCR, the TCRdb table keeps only in-frame clones and is missing some. The sample holds about 2.2 million clones; around 93% are singletons and the top ten take around 1.7%. The germline V gene has CDR1 MNHEY and CDR2 SMNVEV (reference sequence). There are 14 residues in the CDR3. V lost 3 bases, J lost 5 bases, and 4 bases stayed unmatched. Details on this clone: Other nucleotide sequences from this sample produce the same CDR3.

Naive CD8 cells lacked CD45RO, underwent positive selection for CCR7 and left out terminally differentiated effector memory CD45RA+ cells. Sequenced: naive CD8+ T cells from PBMCs. The TCR comes from a man between 18 and 35 years old in good health. Some clones in this sample may be carry-over from other donors' samples. The J gene is TRBJ2-5, the V gene TRBV27; 9 nucleotides agree with TRBD1. The CDR3 is CASSFRDRGETQYF. The CDR3 bases are TGTGCCAGCAGTTTTCGCGACAGGGGGGAGACCCAGTACTTC.